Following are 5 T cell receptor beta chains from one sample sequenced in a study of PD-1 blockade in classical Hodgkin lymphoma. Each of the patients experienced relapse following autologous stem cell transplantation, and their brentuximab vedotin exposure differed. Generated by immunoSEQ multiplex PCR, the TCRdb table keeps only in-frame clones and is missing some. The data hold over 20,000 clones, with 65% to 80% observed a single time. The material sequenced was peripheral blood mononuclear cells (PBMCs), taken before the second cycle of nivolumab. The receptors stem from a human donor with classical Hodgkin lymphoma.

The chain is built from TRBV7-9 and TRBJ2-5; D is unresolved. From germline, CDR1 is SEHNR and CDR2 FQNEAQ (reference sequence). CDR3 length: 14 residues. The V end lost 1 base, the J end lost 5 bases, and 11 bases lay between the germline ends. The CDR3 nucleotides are TGTGCCAGCAGCTTAGGGCAGGCGGTCGAGACCCAGTACTTC. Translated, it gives CASSLGQAVETQYF.

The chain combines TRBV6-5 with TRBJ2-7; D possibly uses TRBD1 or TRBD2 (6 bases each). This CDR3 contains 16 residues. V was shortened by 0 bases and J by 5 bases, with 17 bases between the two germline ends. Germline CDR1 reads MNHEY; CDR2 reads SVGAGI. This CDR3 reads CASSYSYAGGAHEQYF. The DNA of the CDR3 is TGTGCCAGCAGTTACTCATACGCCGGGGGCGCCCACGAGCAGTACTTC.

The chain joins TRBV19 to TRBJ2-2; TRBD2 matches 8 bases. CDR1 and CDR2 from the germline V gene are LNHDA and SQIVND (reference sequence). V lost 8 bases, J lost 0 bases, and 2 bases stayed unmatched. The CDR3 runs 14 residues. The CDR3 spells CASVGLANTGELFF. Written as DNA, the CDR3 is TGTGCCAGTGTGGGACTAGCGAACACCGGGGAGCTGTTTTTT. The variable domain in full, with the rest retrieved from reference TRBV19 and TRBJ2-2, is DGGITQSPKYLFRKEGQNVTLSCEQNLNHDAMYWYRQDPGQGLRLIYYSQIVNDFQKGDIAEGYSVSREKKESFPLTVTSAQKNPTAFYLCASVGLANTGELFFGEGSRLTVL.

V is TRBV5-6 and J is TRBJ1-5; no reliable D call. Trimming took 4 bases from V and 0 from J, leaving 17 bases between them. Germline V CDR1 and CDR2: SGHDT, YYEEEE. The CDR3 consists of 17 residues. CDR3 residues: CASSVYREPYSNQPQHF. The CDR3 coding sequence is TGTGCCAGCAGCGTGTACCGGGAGCCCTATAGCAATCAGCCCCAGCATTTT.

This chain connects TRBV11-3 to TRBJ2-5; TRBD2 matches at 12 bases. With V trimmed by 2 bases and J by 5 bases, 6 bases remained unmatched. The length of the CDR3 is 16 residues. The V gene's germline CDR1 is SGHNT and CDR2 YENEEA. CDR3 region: CASSLRTSGMVETQYF. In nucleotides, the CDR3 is TGTGCCAGCAGCTTAAGGACTAGCGGGATGGTTGAGACCCAGTACTTC.